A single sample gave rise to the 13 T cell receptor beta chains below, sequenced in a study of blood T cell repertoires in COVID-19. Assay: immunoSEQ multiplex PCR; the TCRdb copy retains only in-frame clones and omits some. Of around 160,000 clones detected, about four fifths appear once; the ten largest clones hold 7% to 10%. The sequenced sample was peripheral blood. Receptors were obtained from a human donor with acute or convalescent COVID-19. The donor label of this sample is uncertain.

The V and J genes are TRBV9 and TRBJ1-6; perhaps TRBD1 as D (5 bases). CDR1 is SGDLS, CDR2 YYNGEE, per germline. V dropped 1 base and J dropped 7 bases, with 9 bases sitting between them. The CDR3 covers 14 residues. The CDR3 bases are TGTGCCAGCAGCGTATCAGGGAACAATTCACCCCTCCACTTT. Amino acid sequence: CASSVSGNNSPLHF.

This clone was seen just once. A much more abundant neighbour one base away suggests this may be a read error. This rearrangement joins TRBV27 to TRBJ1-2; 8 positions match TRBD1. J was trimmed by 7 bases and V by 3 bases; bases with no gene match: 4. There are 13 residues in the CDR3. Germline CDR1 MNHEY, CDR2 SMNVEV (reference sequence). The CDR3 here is CASSFRDRSGYTF. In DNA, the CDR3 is TGTGCCAGCAGTTTCCGGGACAGGAGTGGCTACACCTTC.

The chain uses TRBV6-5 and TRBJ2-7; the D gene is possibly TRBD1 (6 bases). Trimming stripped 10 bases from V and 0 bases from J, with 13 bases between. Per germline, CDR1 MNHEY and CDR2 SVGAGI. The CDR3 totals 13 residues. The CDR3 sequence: CATKGDGSYEQYV. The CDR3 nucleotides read TGTGCCACCAAGGGGGACGGCTCCTACGAGCAGTACGTC.

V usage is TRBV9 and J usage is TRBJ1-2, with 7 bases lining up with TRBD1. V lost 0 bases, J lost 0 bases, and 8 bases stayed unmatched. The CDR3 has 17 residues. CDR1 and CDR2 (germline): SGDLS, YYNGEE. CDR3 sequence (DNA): TGTGCCAGCAGCGTAGCTGGGCCCGGGACAGCTAACTATGGCTACACCTTC. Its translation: CASSVAGPGTANYGYTF. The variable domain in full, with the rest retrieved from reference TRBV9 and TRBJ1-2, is DSGVTQTPKHLITATGQRVTLRCSPRSGDLSVYWYQQSLDQGLQFLIQYYNGEERAKGNILERFSAQQFPDLHSELNLSSLELGDSALYFCASSVAGPGTANYGYTFGSGTRLTVV.

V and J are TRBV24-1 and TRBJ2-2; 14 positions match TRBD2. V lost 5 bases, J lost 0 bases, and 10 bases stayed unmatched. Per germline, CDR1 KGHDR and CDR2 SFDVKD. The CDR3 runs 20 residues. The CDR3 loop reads CATSVSGLAGAPPNTGELFF. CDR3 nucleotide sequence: TGTGCCACCAGTGTCTCGGGACTAGCGGGGGCCCCTCCGAACACCGGGGAGCTGTTTTTT.

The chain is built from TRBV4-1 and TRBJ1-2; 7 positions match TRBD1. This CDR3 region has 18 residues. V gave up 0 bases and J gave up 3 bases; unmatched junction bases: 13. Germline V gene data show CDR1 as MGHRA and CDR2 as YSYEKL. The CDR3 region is CASSQDGGLDRVDYGYTF. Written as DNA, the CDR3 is TGCGCCAGCAGCCAAGATGGGGGGCTAGACAGGGTTGACTATGGCTACACCTTC.

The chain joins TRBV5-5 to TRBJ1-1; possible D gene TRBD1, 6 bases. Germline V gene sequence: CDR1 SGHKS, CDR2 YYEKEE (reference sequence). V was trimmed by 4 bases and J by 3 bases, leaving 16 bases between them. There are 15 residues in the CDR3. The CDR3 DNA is TGTGCCAGCAGCCCCTGGGGAGGGGGATACACTGAAGCTTTCTTT. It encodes CASSPWGGGYTEAFF.

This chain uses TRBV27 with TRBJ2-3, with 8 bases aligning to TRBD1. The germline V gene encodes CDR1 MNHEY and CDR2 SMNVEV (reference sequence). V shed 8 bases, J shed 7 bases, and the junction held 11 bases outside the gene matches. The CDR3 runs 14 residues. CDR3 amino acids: CASAQGAGINTQYF. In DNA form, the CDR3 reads TGTGCCAGCGCCCAGGGGGCGGGGATTAATACGCAGTATTTT.

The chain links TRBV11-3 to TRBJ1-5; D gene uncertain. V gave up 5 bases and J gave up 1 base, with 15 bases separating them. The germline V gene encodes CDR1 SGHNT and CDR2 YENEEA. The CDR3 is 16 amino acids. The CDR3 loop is CASSPRGLVSNQPQHF. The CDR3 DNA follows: TGTGCCAGCAGCCCGAGAGGTCTGGTAAGCAATCAGCCCCAGCATTTT.

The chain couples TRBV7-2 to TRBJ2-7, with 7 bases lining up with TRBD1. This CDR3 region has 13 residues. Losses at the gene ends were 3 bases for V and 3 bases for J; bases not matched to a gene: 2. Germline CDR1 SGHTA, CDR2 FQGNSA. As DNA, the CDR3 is TGTGCCAGCAGCTTTTACAGGGGCTACGAGCAGTACGTC. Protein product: CASSFYRGYEQYV.

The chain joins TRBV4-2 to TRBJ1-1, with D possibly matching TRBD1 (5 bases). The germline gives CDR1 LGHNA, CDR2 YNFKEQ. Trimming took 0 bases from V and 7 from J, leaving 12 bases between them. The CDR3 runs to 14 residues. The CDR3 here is CASSQDAGGDEAFF. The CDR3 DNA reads TGTGCCAGCAGCCAAGATGCAGGAGGGGATGAAGCTTTCTTT.

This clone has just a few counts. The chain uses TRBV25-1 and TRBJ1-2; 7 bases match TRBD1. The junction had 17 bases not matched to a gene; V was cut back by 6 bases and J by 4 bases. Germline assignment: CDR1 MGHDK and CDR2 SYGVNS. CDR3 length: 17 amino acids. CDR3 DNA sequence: TGTGCCAGCAGCCTCGCCGGGACAGAGGGAAGGGGCTATGGCTACACCTTC. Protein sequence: CASSLAGTEGRGYGYTF.

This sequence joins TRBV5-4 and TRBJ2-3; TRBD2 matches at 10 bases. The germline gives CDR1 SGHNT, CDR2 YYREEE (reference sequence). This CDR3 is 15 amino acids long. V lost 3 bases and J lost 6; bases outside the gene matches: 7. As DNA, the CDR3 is TGTGCCAGCAGCTGGAGCGGGGGGGCCGGGGATACGCAGTATTTT. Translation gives CASSWSGGAGDTQYF.